The T cell receptor beta chain under discussion was sequenced for a study of T cell changes during pregnancy in multiple sclerosis (dated by TCRdb to about 2019). Looking at the study overall: The study looked at changes in the T cell repertoire across pregnancy in women with multiple sclerosis.

This clone was seen only once. Its antigen remains unidentified. There are no base qualities to consult, and no much larger clone falls within one base. The germline V gene specifies SQVTM as CDR1 and ANQGSEA as CDR2. The CDR3 contains 11 residues, cysteine and phenylalanine counted. Only the CDR3 DNA is retained, 33 bases long and in frame from the first base. V was cut back by 6 bases and J by 1 base, leaving a gap of 6 bases between them. Libraries were built with the immunoSEQ multiplex PCR assay. The table was pulled from immuneACCESS by TCRdb, which kept in-frame rearrangements only. Such tables lose some clones; where checked, under half of the loss comes from unresolved V genes, and the rest has no known cause. Present in this sample are roughly 28,000 clones, just over 90% of which were seen just once. The ten biggest clones cover 6.2% of the sample.

The source was CD8+ T cells from peripheral blood mononuclear cells, collected before pregnancy. The sequence came from a female donor with multiple sclerosis, enrolled in a pregnancy study. The chain employs TRBV29-1 and TRBJ1-1, with no confidently assigned D gene. The CDR3: CSVRQNTEAFF. The nucleotide sequence is given as TGCAGCGTACGACAGAACACTGAAGCTTTCTTT.